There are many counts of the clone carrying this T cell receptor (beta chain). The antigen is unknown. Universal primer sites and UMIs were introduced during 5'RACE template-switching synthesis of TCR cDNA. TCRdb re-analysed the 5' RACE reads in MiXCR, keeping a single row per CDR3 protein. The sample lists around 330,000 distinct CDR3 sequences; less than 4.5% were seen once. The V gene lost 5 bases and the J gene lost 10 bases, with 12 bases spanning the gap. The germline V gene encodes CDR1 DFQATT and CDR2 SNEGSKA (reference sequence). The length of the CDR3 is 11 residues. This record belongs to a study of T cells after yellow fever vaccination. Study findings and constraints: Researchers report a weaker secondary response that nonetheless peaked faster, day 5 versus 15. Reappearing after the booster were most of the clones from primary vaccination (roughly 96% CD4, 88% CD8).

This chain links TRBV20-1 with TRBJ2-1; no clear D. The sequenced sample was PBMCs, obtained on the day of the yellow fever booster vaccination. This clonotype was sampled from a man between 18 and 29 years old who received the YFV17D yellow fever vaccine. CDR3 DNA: TGCAGTGCTGTGCCCCTCGGGGAGCAGTTCTTC. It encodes CSAVPLGEQFF.